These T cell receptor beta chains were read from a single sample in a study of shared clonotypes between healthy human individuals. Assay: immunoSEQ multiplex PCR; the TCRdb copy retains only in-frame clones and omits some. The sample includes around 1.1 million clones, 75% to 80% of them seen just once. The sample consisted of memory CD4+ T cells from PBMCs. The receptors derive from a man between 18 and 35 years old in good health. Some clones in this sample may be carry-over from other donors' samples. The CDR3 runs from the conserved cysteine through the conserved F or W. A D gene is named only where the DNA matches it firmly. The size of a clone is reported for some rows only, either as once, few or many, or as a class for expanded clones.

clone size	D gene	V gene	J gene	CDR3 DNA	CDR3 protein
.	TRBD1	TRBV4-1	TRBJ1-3	TGCGCCAGCAGCCAAGATTCTCGACAGGGTAGACACACCATATATTTT	CASSQDSRQGRHTIYF
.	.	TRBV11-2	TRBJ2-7	TGTGCCAGCAGCGGTCGCGGAGGGGTGTATGGCGAGCAGTACTTC	CASSGRGGVYGEQYF
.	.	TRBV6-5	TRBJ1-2	TGTGCCAGCAGTTACTCGGGCGGTGGGGATGGCTACACCTTC	CASSYSGGGDGYTF
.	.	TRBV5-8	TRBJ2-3	TGTGCCAGCAGCTTGACAGGGAACACAGATACGCAGTATTTT	CASSLTGNTDTQYF
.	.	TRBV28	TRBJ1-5	TGTGCCAGCAGTTTTAGGTCACGTCCCCAGCATTTT	CASSFRSRPQHF
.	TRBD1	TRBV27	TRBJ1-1	TGTGCCAGCAAAAATCACAGGGGTGACACTGAAGCTTTCTTT	CASKNHRGDTEAFF
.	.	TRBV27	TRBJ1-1	TGTGCCAGCAGTTTAAATGGATTTGGGGGTGAAGCTTTCTTT	CASSLNGFGGEAFF
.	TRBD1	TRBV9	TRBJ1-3	TGTGCCAGCAGCGCGACAGGGAACTCTGGAAACACCATATATTTT	CASSATGNSGNTIYF
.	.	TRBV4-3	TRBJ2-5	TGCGCCAGCAGCCAACGGCAGGACCAAGAGACCCAGTACTTC	CASSQRQDQETQYF
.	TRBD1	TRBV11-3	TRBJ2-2	TGTGCCAGCAGCCCTGGACAGGCGAACACCGGGGAGCTGTTTTTT	CASSPGQANTGELFF
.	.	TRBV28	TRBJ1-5	TGTGCCAGCACCCGCGAAGCAGGCGTAAATCAGCCCCAGCATTTT	CASTREAGVNQPQHF
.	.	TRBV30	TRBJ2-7	TGTGCCTGGAACGGACACGTACGAAGCTCCTACGAGCAGTACTTC	CAWNGHVRSSYEQYF
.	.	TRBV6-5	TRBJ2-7	TGTGCCAGCTCCCTAGGGGGAGGGGAGGAGCAGTACTTC	CASSLGGGEEQYF
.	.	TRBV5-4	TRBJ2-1	TGTGCCAGCAGCTTAATTAGCGGCGAGCAGTTCTTC	CASSLISGEQFF
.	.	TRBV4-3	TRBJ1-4	TGCGCCAGCAGCCAAGAATTAGCCGGACGCCCACCTAATGAAAAACTGTTTTTT	CASSQELAGRPPNEKLFF
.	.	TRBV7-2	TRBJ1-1	TGTGCCAGCAGCCCGGGGAGGGCCTCTGGCGCTGAAGCTTTCTTT	CASSPGRASGAEAFF
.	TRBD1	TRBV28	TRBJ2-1	TGTGCCAGCGAGGATGGGACAGGGGGAGGTGAGCAGTTCTTC	CASEDGTGGGEQFF
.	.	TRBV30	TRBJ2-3	TGTGCCTGGTCATCGGGCACAGATACGCAGTATTTT	CAWSSGTDTQYF
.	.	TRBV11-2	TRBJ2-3	TGTGCCAGCAGCTTGGGAGGGGGTAGCACAGATACGCAGTATTTT	CASSLGGGSTDTQYF
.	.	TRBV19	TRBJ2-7	TGTGCCAGTAGTATAGATCAAGTGAACGAGCAGTACTTC	CASSIDQVNEQYF
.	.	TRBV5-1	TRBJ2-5	TGCGCCAGCAGCTTGGCAGGACTCGCGGAGACCCAGTACTTC	CASSLAGLAETQYF
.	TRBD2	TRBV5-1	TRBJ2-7	TGCGCCAGCAGCTCTGGGGGGACTAGGGTCTACGAGCAGTACTTC	CASSSGGTRVYEQYF
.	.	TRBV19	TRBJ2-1	TGTGCCAGTAGTATATTTGGTAAGGGCGGCAATGAGCAGTTCTTC	CASSIFGKGGNEQFF
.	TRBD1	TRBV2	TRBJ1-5	TGTGCCAGCAGTGAAAGACAGGGCCTTGGCTTGAATCAGCCCCAGCATTTT	CASSERQGLGLNQPQHF
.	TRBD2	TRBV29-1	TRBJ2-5	TGCAGCGTTGAAGGTACCGGGACTAGCGGTCAAGAGACCCAGTACTTC	CSVEGTGTSGQETQYF
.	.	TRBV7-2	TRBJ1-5	TGTGCCAGCAGCTTACTACAGGGCGTTCTGCAGCCCCAGCATTTT	CASSLLQGVLQPQHF
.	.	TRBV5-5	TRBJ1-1	TGTGCCAGCAGCTTGGACAGGGCGAGGAGCACTGAAGCTTTCTTT	CASSLDRARSTEAFF
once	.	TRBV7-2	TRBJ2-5	TGTGCCAGCAGCCGAATAAACAGGGTCCAAGAGACCCAGTACTTC	CASSRINRVQETQYF
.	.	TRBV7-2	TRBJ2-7	TGTGCCAGCAGCCTGTGGGGCAGCACCTACGAGCAGTACTTC	CASSLWGSTYEQYF
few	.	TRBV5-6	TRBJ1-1	TGTGCCAGCAGCTTGGTAAGGTACACTGAAGCTTTCTTT	CASSLVRYTEAFF
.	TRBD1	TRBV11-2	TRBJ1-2	TGTGCCAGCAGCTTAGGACCGGACAGGGTGGGCTATGGCTACACCTTC	CASSLGPDRVGYGYTF
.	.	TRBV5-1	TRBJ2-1	TGCGCCAGCAGCTTGGGTGATTACAATGAGCAGTTCTTC	CASSLGDYNEQFF
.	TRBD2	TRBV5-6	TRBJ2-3	TGTGCCAGCAGACTGGGAGGTGCGGGAGGAGCAGATACGCAGTATTTT	CASRLGGAGGADTQYF
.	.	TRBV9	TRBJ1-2	TGTGCCAGCAGCGTAGTAACAGGGCCAAACTATGGCTACACCTTC	CASSVVTGPNYGYTF
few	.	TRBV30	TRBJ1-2	TGTGCCTGGAGTGGGTACAGGGTTAACTATGGCTACACCTTC	CAWSGYRVNYGYTF
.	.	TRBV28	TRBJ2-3	TGTGCCAGCCGGCAACTAGCAGATACGCAGTATTTT	CASRQLADTQYF
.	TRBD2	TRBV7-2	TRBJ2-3	TGTGCCAGCAGCTTAGGGCTTGGGACTAGCGGGAGTGATACGCAGTATTTT	CASSLGLGTSGSDTQYF
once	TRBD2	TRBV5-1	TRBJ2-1	TGCGCCAGCAGCTTGGCCTTAAGCGGGAGCCTCGGGCATGAGCAGTTCTTC	CASSLALSGSLGHEQFF
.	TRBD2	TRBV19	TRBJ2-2	TGTGCCAGTAGTTCGGCCGGGAGGGGATACGGGGAGCTGTTTTTT	CASSSAGRGYGELFF
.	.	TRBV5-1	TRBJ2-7	TGCGCCAGCAGCTTGGGATCTCCTCCCTACGAGCAGTACTTC	CASSLGSPPYEQYF
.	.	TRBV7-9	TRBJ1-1	TGTGCCAGCAGCTTGGACCCTGTCAGAGCTTTCTTT	CASSLDPVRAFF
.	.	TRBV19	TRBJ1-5	TGTGCCAGTTCCCGGACGGGGCAGCCCCAGCATTTT	CASSRTGQPQHF
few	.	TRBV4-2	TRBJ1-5	TGTGCCAGCAGCCAAGACAGGGGCAATCAGCCCCAGCATTTT	CASSQDRGNQPQHF
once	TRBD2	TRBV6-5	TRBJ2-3	TGTGCCAGCAGACCGGGACGGGGGGGCACAGATACGCAGTATTTT	CASRPGRGGTDTQYF
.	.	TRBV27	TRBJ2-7	TGTGCCAGCAGTCTGGGGGGGACAAACACCTACGAGCAGTACTTC	CASSLGGTNTYEQYF
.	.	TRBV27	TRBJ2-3	TGTGCCAGCAGTTTCGGCAGTACAGATACGCAGTATTTT	CASSFGSTDTQYF